This T cell receptor (beta chain) was sequenced during a study of T-cell reconstitution after alpha-beta-depleted transplantation in children. Researchers prepared the TCRbeta library using unique molecular identifiers, the study reports. Using its own MiXCR run on the PCR reads, TCRdb lists one record per CDR3 protein. Of almost 500,000 distinct CDR3 sequences listed, around 13% were seen once; the top ten hold 4.5% to 6%. This CDR3 has 14 amino acids. V lost 5 bases and J 7 bases, leaving 18 bases between the germline ends. Looked up from germline, CDR1 is PRHDT and CDR2 is FYEKMQ (reference sequence). This clonotype was seen at least ten times.

This TCR was sampled from a human donor who donated a stem cell graft to a child with combined immunodeficiency. The source material was PBMCs from the stem cell graft donor, sampled from the stem cell graft. J is TRBJ2-7 and V is TRBV13; D is unresolved. CDR3 sequence (DNA): TGTGCCAGCAGCGCCCTAGGGATACCTGAGGAGCAGTACTTC. Translation: CASSALGIPEEQYF.